This is a list of T cell receptor beta chains from one sample in a study of control samples from healthy donors and cancer patients. Repertoires were generated with immunoSEQ multiplex PCR, while TCRdb's copy carries only in-frame clones and drops some. This sample has some 37,000 clones, with roughly nine tenths found just once. Sequenced material: blood. These receptor sequences come from a woman aged 50 to 60 in good health. CDR3s include the opening cysteine and the closing phenylalanine or tryptophan. D genes are given only for firm matches. The size of a clone is reported for some rows only, either as once, few or many, or as a class for expanded clones.

cdr3_length: 17; clone_size: .; j_call: TRBJ2-1; v_call: TRBV18; d_call: TRBD2; cdr3_nt: TGTGCCAGCTCACCAGCCAGCGGGGGGACGATGAGCAATGAGCAGTTCTTC; cdr3_aa: CASSPASGGTMSNEQFF
cdr3_length: 17; clone_size: .; j_call: TRBJ2-5; v_call: TRBV6-1; d_call: TRBD2; cdr3_nt: TGTGCCAGCAGTGCCCGGTGGGCCGGGAGGGGGCAAGAGACCCAGTACTTC; cdr3_aa: CASSARWAGRGQETQYF
cdr3_length: 14; clone_size: .; j_call: TRBJ1-2; v_call: TRBV6-2/TRBV6-3; d_call: TRBD1; cdr3_nt: TGTGCCAGCAGTTACCCCGGGACAGAGAAAAGCTACACCTTC; cdr3_aa: CASSYPGTEKSYTF
cdr3_length: 13; clone_size: few; j_call: TRBJ1-2; v_call: TRBV6-1; d_call: .; cdr3_nt: TGTGCCAGCAGTGATCCGGGACTCTATGGCTACACCTTC; cdr3_aa: CASSDPGLYGYTF
cdr3_length: 11; clone_size: few; j_call: TRBJ1-1; v_call: TRBV3-1/TRBV3-2; d_call: .; cdr3_nt: TGTGCCAGCAGGGGATCCTTAGAAGCTTTCTTT; cdr3_aa: CASRGSLEAFF
cdr3_length: 15; clone_size: .; j_call: TRBJ1-5; v_call: TRBV6-5; d_call: TRBD1; cdr3_nt: TGTGCCAGCAGTTTACAGGGGGCGGGAGGTCAGCCCCAGCATTTT; cdr3_aa: CASSLQGAGGQPQHF
cdr3_length: 14; clone_size: .; j_call: TRBJ2-2; v_call: TRBV18; d_call: .; cdr3_nt: TGTGCCAGCTCTCGTACAGAGATCGCCGGGGAGCTGTTTTTT; cdr3_aa: CASSRTEIAGELFF
cdr3_length: 14; clone_size: .; j_call: TRBJ1-5; v_call: TRBV11-2; d_call: .; cdr3_nt: TGTGCCAGCAGCTCTGGACAGTTCAATCAGCCCCAGCATTTT; cdr3_aa: CASSSGQFNQPQHF
cdr3_length: 14; clone_size: .; j_call: TRBJ2-1; v_call: TRBV5-1; d_call: .; cdr3_nt: TGCGCCTCACAGGTCGGTAGCTCCTACAATGAGCAGTTCTTC; cdr3_aa: CASQVGSSYNEQFF
cdr3_length: 11; clone_size: .; j_call: TRBJ2-7; v_call: TRBV27; d_call: .; cdr3_nt: TGTGCCAGCAGTTCCTCCTACGAGCAGTACTTC; cdr3_aa: CASSSSYEQYF
cdr3_length: 15; clone_size: .; j_call: TRBJ2-6; v_call: TRBV7-2; d_call: .; cdr3_nt: TGTGCCAGCAGCTTAGAGGGGTGGGGAGCCAACGTCCTGACTTTC; cdr3_aa: CASSLEGWGANVLTF
cdr3_length: 12; clone_size: .; j_call: TRBJ2-5; v_call: TRBV6-2/TRBV6-3; d_call: TRBD1; cdr3_nt: TGTGCCAGCAGTCCAGGGGGAGAGACCCAGTACTTC; cdr3_aa: CASSPGGETQYF
cdr3_length: 16; clone_size: .; j_call: TRBJ2-5; v_call: TRBV9; d_call: .; cdr3_nt: TGTGCCAGCAGCGTCGGTCCCCAGGGCACCCAAGAGACCCAGTACTTC; cdr3_aa: CASSVGPQGTQETQYF
cdr3_length: 16; clone_size: .; j_call: TRBJ2-3; v_call: TRBV4-3; d_call: .; cdr3_nt: TGCGCCAGCAGCCCCGTGGGTTCTAGTCTGACAGATACGCAGTATTTT; cdr3_aa: CASSPVGSSLTDTQYF
cdr3_length: 13; clone_size: .; j_call: TRBJ1-2; v_call: TRBV12-3/TRBV12-4; d_call: TRBD1; cdr3_nt: TGTGCCAGCAGTTTAAGGGACAGGGCTGGCTACACCTTC; cdr3_aa: CASSLRDRAGYTF
cdr3_length: 12; clone_size: .; j_call: TRBJ2-4; v_call: TRBV7-2; d_call: TRBD2; cdr3_nt: TGTGCCAGCAGCCCACCGGGGGGGCCGCAGTACTTC; cdr3_aa: CASSPPGGPQYF
cdr3_length: 15; clone_size: .; j_call: TRBJ2-7; v_call: TRBV28; d_call: TRBD1; cdr3_nt: TGTGCCAGCAACGAAAACAGGGGGAACTCCTACGAGCAGTACTTC; cdr3_aa: CASNENRGNSYEQYF
cdr3_length: 14; clone_size: few; j_call: TRBJ1-6; v_call: TRBV9; d_call: TRBD1; cdr3_nt: TGTGCCAGCAGCGTAGGGGGACAGAATTCACCCCTCCACTTT; cdr3_aa: CASSVGGQNSPLHF